This TCR beta chain derives from a study of blood T cell repertoires in COVID-19. Data came from immunoSEQ multiplex PCR; TCRdb stores just in-frame clones and leaves some out. Of approximately 300,000 clones in the sample, about 85% were seen once. The trim removed 0 bases at V and 4 bases at J, leaving 7 bases unmatched. The CDR3 spans 17 residues. Germline V CDR1 and CDR2: SGHDN, FVKESK. Specimen: PBMCs or T cells enriched from blood (not recorded which). This chain connects TRBV14 to TRBJ2-1, with TRBD2 identical over 9 bases. The TCR comes from a woman aged 25 to 39 who had been exposed to COVID-19. The CDR3 DNA is TGTGCCAGCAGCCAAGACCAATTGGCGGGGGGGTACAATGAGCAGTTCTTC. Its protein product is CASSQDQLAGGYNEQFF.